The T cell receptor (beta chain) described here comes from a study of response to subunit inactivated influenza vaccine. Trimming took off 0 bases at V and 0 bases at J, with 9 bases between the two ends. The CDR3 consists of 15 residues. Germline V gives CDR1 MNHEY, CDR2 SVGEGT. Study-wide results and caveats: Each seasonal flu vaccination may recruit only limited new T cells, authors suggested.

Concerning this clonotype: Its antigen is not identified.

A single record per CDR3 protein comes from TCRdb applying MiXCR to the RT-PCR reads. The sample has more than 700,000 distinct CDR3 sequences, around 20% seen once. The rearrangement links TRBV6-2 or TRBV6-3 to TRBJ2-7; no firm D call. This receptor was taken from a man over 45 who received an inactivated influenza vaccine. The source was PBMCs from blood, collected roughly 5 days after vaccination. This CDR3 reads CASSYSTPSSYEQYF. CDR3 coding DNA: TGTGCCAGCAGTTACTCGACACCTAGCTCCTACGAGCAGTACTTC.